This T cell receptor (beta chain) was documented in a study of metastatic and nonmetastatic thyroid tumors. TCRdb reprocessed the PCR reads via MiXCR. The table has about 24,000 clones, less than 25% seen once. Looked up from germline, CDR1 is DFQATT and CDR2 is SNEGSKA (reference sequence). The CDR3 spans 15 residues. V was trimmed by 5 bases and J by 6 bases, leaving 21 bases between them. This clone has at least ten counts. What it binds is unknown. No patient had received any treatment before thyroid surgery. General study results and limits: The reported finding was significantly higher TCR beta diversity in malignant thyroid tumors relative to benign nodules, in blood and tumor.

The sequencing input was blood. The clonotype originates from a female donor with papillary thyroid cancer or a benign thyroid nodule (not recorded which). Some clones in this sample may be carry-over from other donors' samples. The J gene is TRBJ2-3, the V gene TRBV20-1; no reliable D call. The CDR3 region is CSAQHASLNLDTQYF. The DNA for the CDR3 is TGCAGTGCTCAACATGCAAGCCTGAACCTGGATACGCAGTATTTT.